The rows below give T cell receptor beta chains drawn from one sample of a study of T-cell reconstitution after alpha-beta-depleted transplantation in children. TCRdb analysed the PCR reads with MiXCR anew, one entry per CDR3 protein. The sample lists almost 400,000 distinct CDR3 sequences, 20% seen once, with 3% to 4.5% in the top ten. This sample comprised PBMCs from the stem cell graft donor, obtained from the stem cell graft. The receptors here all came from a human donor who donated a stem cell graft to a child with acute myeloid leukemia. Both conserved end residues are part of each CDR3. D genes are given only for firm matches. Size tells how often a clone was seen (once, few, many) or the class of an expanded clone, and some rows leave it out.

>TRBV12-3/TRBV12-4|TRBJ2-2|many|15|TRBD1
TGTGCCAGCAGTTCAGGGGGCACGAACACCGGGGAGCTGTTTTTT
CASSSGGTNTGELFF
>TRBV4-1|TRBJ2-7|-|15|-
TGCGCCAGCAGCCAAGAAGGCGGCACTAACTACGAGCAGTACTTC
CASSQEGGTNYEQYF
>TRBV11-2|TRBJ1-1|-|15|-
TGTGCCAGCAGCTCCAACGGGGGAGGGGGCACTGAAGCTTTCTTT
CASSSNGGGGTEAFF
>TRBV20-1|TRBJ1-3|few|16|-
TGCAGTGCTAGAGAGGGCGGGGACGTCTCTGGAAACACCATATATTTT
CSAREGGDVSGNTIYF
>TRBV12-3/TRBV12-4|TRBJ2-2|-|12|-
TGTGCCAGCAGACAAGACACCGGGGAGCTGTTTTTT
CASRQDTGELFF
>TRBV7-8|TRBJ2-7|few|14|TRBD1
TGTGCCAGCAGCACAAGGACAGGGTCGGTCGAGCAGTACTTC
CASSTRTGSVEQYF
>TRBV18|TRBJ1-2|-|13|-
TGTGCCAGCTCACCGGGGTCCGACTATGGCTACACCTTC
CASSPGSDYGYTF
>TRBV12-3/TRBV12-4|TRBJ2-5|-|13|-
TGTGCCAGCACCCCCCAGTACCAAGAGACCCAGTACTTC
CASTPQYQETQYF
>TRBV7-9|TRBJ1-3|-|13|-
TGTGCCAGCTCCAGGATCTCTGGAAACACCATATATTTT
CASSRISGNTIYF
>TRBV28|TRBJ2-1|-|15|TRBD1
TGTGCCAGCAACCCGGAGGGACAGGGTGTACATGAGCAGTTCTTC
CASNPEGQGVHEQFF
>TRBV5-1|TRBJ2-3|few|15|-
TGCGCCAGCAGCTTGGACAGGGCCGGCATAGATACGCAGTATTTT
CASSLDRAGIDTQYF
>TRBV29-1|TRBJ2-7|-|17|TRBD2
TGCAGCGTTATTACTAGCGGGAGTCAAAGTATTGGCTACGAGCAGTACTTC
CSVITSGSQSIGYEQYF
>TRBV20-1|TRBJ1-4|-|13|TRBD1
TGCAGCACCCGCGGGACAGGGGTCGAAAAACTGTTTTTT
CSTRGTGVEKLFF
>TRBV5-5|TRBJ1-4|many|15|-
TGTGCCAGCAGCTTGGGGATCGCAACTAATGAAAAACTGTTTTTT
CASSLGIATNEKLFF
>TRBV29-1|TRBJ2-5|medium-sized|10|-
TGCAGCTTCTCGGGGGAGACCCAGTACTTC
CSFSGETQYF
>TRBV5-1|TRBJ2-2|-|15|-
TGCGCCAGCAGCTTGGCTTCACCGAACACCGGGGAGCTGTTTTTT
CASSLASPNTGELFF
>TRBV28|TRBJ2-3|few|16|-
TGTGCCAGCAGTCAGGGAGAGGGATGGGTCACAGATACGCAGTATTTT
CASSQGEGWVTDTQYF
>TRBV12-3/TRBV12-4|TRBJ2-7|-|13|-
TGTGCCAGCAGTTTGAGGAGTGGGGCGAAACAGTACTTC
CASSLRSGAKQYF
>TRBV28|TRBJ2-5|few|16|-
TGTGCCAGCAGTTTGAGCAGTACACTAGTTGGAGAGACCCAGTACTTC
CASSLSSTLVGETQYF
>TRBV29-1|TRBJ2-1|-|12|-
TGCAGCGTGGGGGGCGCAGCGGGTGAGCAGTTCTTC
CSVGGAAGEQFF
>TRBV12-3/TRBV12-4|TRBJ2-1|few|16|TRBD2
TGTGCCAGCAGTTTCCCTGGACTAGCGGGAGTCTATGAGCAGTTCTTC
CASSFPGLAGVYEQFF
>TRBV5-5|TRBJ2-7|few|13|-
TGTGCCAGCAGCTTGATAGAACCCTACGAGCAGTACTTC
CASSLIEPYEQYF
>TRBV12-5|TRBJ1-5|-|14|-
TGTGCTAGTGGACCGGGACCGATCAATCAGCCCCAGCATTTT
CASGPGPINQPQHF
>TRBV28|TRBJ2-5|few|14|-
TGTGCCAGCAAGAGGGGACCGAGCCAAGAGACCCAGTACTTC
CASKRGPSQETQYF